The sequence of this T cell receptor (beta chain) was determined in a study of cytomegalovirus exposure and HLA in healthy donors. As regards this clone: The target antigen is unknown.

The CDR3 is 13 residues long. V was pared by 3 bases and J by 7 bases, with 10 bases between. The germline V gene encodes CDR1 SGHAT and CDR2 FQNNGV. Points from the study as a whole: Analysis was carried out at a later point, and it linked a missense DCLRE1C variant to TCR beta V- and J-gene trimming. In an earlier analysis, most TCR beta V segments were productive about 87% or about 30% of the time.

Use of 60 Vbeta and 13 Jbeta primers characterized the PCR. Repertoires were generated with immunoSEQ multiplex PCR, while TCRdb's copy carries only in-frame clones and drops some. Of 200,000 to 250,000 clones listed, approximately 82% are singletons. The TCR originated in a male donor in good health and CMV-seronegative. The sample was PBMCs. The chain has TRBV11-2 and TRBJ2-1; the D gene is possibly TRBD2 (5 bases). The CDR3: CASSFLGGNEQFF. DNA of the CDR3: TGTGCCAGCAGCTTCCTGGGCGGGAATGAGCAGTTCTTC.